These T cell receptor beta chains were read from a single sample in a study of blood T cell repertoires in COVID-19. Assay: immunoSEQ multiplex PCR; the TCRdb copy retains only in-frame clones and omits some. Here the sample spans just over 300,000 clones, approximately 91% being singletons. The source material was PBMCs or T cells enriched from blood (not recorded which). The receptor source for this set is a middle-aged woman who had recovered from COVID-19. Both conserved end residues are trimmed from each CDR3. Rows may omit the clone size; those that give it use once, few, many or a size class.

v_call	j_call	clone_size	cdr3_aa
TRBV15	TRBJ1-1	once	ATSRDNRQFEAF
TRBV30	TRBJ2-7	.	AWASLRGYEQY
TRBV4-3	TRBJ2-7	.	ASSLSGEYYEQY
TRBV6-2/TRBV6-3	TRBJ1-5	.	ASSPFSRGPASNQPQH
TRBV7-2	TRBJ2-1	.	ASSFGGRIEQF
TRBV6-2/TRBV6-3	TRBJ1-5	.	ASSPASPVGGRSNQPQH
TRBV7-6	TRBJ2-1	.	ASSPRWGSGSEKGPNEQF
TRBV2	TRBJ2-7	.	ASSEAVAGPPGEQY
TRBV19	TRBJ2-5	few	ASSIRDREAQTQY
TRBV5-1	TRBJ2-3	.	ASSLGLAGPDTQY
TRBV4-3	TRBJ2-1	few	ASSPDRGVYNEQF